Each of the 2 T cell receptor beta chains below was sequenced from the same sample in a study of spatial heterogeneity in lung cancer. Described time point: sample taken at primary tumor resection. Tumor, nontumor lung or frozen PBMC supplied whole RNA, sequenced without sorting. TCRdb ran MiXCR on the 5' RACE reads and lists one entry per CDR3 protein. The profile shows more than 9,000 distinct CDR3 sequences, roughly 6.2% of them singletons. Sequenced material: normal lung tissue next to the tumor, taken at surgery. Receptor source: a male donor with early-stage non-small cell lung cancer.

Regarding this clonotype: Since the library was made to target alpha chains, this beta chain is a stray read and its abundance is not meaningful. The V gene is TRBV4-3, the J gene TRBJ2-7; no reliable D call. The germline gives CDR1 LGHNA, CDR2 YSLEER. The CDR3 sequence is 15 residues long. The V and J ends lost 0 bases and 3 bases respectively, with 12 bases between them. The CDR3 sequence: CASSQDRSGNYEQYF. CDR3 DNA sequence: TGCGCCAGCAGCCAAGATCGGAGTGGCAACTACGAGCAGTACTTC.

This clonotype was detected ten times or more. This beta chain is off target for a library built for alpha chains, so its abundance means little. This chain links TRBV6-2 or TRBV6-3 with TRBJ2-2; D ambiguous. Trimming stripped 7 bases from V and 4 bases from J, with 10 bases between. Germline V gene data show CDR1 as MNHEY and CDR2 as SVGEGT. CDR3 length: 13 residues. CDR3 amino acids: CASTPTPTGELFF. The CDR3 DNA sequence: TGTGCCAGCACTCCTACGCCCACCGGGGAGCTGTTTTTT.